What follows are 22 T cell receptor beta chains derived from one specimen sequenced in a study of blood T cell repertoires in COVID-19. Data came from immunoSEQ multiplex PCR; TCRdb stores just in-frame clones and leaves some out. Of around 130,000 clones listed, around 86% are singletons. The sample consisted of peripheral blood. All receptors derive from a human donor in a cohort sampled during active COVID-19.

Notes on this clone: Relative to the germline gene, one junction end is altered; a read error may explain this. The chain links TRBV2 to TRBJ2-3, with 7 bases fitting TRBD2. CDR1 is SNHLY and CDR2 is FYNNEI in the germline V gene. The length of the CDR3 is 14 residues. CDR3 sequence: CASSEGTTTDTQYF. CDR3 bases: TGTGCCAGCAGCGAAGGGACTACCACAGATACGCAGTATTTT.

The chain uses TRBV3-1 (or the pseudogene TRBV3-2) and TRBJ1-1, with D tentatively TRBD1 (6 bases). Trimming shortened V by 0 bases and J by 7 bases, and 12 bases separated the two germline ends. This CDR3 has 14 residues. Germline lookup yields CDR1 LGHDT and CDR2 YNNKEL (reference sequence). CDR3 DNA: TGTGCCAGCAGCCAAGAAACAGGGACCTATGAAGCTTTCTTT. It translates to CASSQETGTYEAFF.

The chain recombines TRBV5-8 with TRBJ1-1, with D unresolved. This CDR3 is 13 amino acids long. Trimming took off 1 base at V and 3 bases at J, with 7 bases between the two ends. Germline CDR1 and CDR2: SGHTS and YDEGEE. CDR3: CASSLMEDTEAFF. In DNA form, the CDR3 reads TGTGCCAGCAGCTTGATGGAGGACACTGAAGCTTTCTTT.

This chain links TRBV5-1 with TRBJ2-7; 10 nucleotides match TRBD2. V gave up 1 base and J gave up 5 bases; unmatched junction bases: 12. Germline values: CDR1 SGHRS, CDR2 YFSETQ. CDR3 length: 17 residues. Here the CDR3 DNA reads TGCGCCAGCAGCTTGTTAACAGCCACTAGCGGGAACGACGAGCAGTACTTC. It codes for CASSLLTATSGNDEQYF.

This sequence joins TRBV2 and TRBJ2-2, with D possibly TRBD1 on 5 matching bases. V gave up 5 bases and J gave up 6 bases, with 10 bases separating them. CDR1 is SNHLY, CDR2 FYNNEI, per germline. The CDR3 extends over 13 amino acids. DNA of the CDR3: TGTGCCAGCAGTCAACAGGCTTCCGGGGAGCTGTTTTTT. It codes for CASSQQASGELFF.

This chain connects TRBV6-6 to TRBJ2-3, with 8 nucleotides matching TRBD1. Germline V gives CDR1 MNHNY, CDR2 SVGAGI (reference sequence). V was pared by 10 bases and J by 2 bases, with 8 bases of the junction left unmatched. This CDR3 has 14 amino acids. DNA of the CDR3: TGTGCCACCAGGCGGGACAGGCACACAGATACGCAGTATTTT. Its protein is CATRRDRHTDTQYF.

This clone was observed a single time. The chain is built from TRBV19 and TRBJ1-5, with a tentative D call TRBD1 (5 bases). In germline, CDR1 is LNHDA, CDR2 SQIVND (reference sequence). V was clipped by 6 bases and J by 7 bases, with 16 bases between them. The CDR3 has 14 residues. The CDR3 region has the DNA TGTGCCAGTAGGCGGACACTGGATTACCAGCCCCAGCATTTT. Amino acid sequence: CASRRTLDYQPQHF. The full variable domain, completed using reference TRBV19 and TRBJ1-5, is DGGITQSPKYLFRKEGQNVTLSCEQNLNHDAMYWYRQDPGQGLRLIYYSQIVNDFQKGDIAEGYSVSREKKESFPLTVTSAQKNPTAFYLCASRRTLDYQPQHFGDGTRLSIL.

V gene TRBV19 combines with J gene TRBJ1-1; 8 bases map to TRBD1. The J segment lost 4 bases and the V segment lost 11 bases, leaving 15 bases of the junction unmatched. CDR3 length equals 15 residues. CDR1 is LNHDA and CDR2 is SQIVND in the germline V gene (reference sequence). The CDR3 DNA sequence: TGTGCCTGTATGGAGATTGGACAGGGAATCACTGAAGCTTTCTTT. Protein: CACMEIGQGITEAFF.

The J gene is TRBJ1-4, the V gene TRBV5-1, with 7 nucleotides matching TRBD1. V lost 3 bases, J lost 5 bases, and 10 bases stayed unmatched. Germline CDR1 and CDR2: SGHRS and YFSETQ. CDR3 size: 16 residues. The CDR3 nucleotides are TGCGCCAGCAGCTGGAACCCGGGACAGCCAAATGAAAAACTGTTTTTT. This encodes CASSWNPGQPNEKLFF. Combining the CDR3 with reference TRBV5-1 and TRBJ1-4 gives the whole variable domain KAGVTQTPRYLIKTRGQQVTLSCSPISGHRSVSWYQQTPGQGLQFLFEYFSETQRNKGNFPGRFSGRQFSNSRSEMNVSTLELGDSALYLCASSWNPGQPNEKLFFGSGTQLSVL.

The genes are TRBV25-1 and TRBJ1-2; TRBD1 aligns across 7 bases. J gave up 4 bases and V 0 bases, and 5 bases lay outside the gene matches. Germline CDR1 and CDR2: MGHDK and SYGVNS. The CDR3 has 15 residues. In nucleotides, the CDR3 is TGTGCCAGCAGTGAATACGACAGGGCCGGCTATGGCTACACCTTC. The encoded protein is CASSEYDRAGYGYTF.

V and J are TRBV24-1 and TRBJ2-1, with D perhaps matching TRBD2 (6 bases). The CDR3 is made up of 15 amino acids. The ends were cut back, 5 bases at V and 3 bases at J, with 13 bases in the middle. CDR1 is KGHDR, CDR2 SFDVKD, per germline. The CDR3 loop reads CATSGEEGDYNEQFF. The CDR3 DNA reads TGTGCCACCAGTGGGGAGGAGGGCGACTACAATGAGCAGTTCTTC.

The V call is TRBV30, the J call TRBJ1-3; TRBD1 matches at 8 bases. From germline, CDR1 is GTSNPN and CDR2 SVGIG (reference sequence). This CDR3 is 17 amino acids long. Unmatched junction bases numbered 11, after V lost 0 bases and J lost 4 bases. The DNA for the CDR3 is TGTGCCTGGAGTGTACGTGGGCCAGGGGGCCTCGGAAACACCATATATTTT. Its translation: CAWSVRGPGGLGNTIYF.

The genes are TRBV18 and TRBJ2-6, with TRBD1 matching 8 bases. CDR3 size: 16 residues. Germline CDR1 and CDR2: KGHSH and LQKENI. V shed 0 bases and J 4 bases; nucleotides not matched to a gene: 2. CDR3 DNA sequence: TGTGCCAGCTCACCACCGAACAGGGGGGGGGCCAACGTCCTGACTTTC. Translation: CASSPPNRGGANVLTF.

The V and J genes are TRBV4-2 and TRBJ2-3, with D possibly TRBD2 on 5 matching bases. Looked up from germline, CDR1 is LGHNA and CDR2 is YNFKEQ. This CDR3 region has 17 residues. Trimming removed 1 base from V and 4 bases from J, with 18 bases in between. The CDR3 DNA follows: TGTGCCAGCAGCCAAGCGCCTCTAGCCGAAGGGCCAGATACGCAGTATTTT. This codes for CASSQAPLAEGPDTQYF.

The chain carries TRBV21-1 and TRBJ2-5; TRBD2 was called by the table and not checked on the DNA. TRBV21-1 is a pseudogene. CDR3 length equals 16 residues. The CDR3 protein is CASSKGIGSEQETQYF. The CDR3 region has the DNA TGTGCCAGCAGCAAAGGTATCGGTAGCGAACAAGAGACCCAGTACTTC.

This CDR3 is CASSPFSGDTGELFF. The DNA for the CDR3 is TGTGCCAGCTCACCATTTTCAGGGGACACCGGGGAGCTGTTTTTT. The gene calls are TRBV18 and TRBJ2-2; D possibly corresponds to TRBD1 (6 bases). The CDR3 contains 15 residues. The V and J ends lost 2 bases and 3 bases respectively, with 10 bases between them. CDR1 KGHSH and CDR2 LQKENI come from the germline V gene.

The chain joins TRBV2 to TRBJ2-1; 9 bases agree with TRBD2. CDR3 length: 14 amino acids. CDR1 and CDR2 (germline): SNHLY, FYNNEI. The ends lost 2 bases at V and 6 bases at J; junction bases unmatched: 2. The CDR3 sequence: CASSELAGSNEQFF. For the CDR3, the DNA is TGTGCCAGCAGTGAACTAGCGGGAAGCAATGAGCAGTTCTTC.

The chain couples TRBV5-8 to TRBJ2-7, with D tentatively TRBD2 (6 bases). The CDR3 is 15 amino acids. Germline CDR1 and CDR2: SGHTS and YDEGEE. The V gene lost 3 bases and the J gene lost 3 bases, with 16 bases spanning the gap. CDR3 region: CASSSSGSTRYEQYF. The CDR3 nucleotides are TGTGCCAGCAGCTCGTCCGGGAGCACCCGCTACGAGCAGTACTTC.

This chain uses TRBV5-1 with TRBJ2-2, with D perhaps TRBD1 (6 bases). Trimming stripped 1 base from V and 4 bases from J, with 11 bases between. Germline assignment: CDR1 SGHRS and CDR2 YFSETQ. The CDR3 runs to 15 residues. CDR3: CASSLWQGSTGELFF. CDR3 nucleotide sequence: TGCGCCAGCAGCTTGTGGCAGGGGTCCACCGGGGAGCTGTTTTTT.

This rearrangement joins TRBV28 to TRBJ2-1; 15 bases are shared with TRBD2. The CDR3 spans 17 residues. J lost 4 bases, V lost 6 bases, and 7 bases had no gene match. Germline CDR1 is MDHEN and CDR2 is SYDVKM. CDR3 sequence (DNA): TGTGCCAGCAGCAGGACTAGCGGGGGGGCGTGGTACAATGAGCAGTTCTTC. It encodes CASSRTSGGAWYNEQFF.

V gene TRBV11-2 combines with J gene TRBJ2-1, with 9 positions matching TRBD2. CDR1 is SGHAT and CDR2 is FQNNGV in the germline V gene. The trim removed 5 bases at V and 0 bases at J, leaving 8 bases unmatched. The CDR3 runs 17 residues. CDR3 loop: CASSAASGVVSYNEQFF. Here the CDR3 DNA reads TGTGCCAGCAGCGCGGCTAGCGGGGTCGTCTCCTACAATGAGCAGTTCTTC.

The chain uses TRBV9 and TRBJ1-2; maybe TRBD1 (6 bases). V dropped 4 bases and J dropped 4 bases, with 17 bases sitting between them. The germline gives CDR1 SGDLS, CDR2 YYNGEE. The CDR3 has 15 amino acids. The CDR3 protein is CASSLPGASFYGYTF. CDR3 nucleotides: TGTGCCAGCAGCCTTCCAGGGGCTTCATTCTATGGCTACACCTTC. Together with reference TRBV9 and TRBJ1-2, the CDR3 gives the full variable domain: DSGVTQTPKHLITATGQRVTLRCSPRSGDLSVYWYQQSLDQGLQFLIQYYNGEERAKGNILERFSAQQFPDLHSELNLSSLELGDSALYFCASSLPGASFYGYTFGSGTRLTVV.